This T cell receptor (beta chain) emerged from a study of T cell repertoires in cytomegalovirus infection. Turning to the study itself: An indication of both CMV infection and matching HLA type came from public TCR beta signatures. Study outcomes and limitations: In two of eight donors, the top clonotype was HLA-C-restricted CMV-specific. Carriers of CMV and the relevant HLA type were discriminated by public TCR beta frequency.

TCRdb redid the calling of the reads with MiXCR, one entry per CDR3 protein. Among about 190,000 distinct CDR3 sequences listed, roughly 28% were seen once. V lost 5 bases to trimming and J lost 1 base, with 20 bases between them. Per germline, CDR1 LNHDA and CDR2 SQIVND (reference sequence). The CDR3 has 17 amino acids. This clonotype has only a few counts. The antigen remains undetermined. This chain joins TRBV19 and TRBJ1-1; D is perhaps TRBD1 (6 bases). The TCR sequence derives from a human donor in good health (CMV status not recorded). Some clones in this sample may be carry-over from other donors' samples. Sequencing used PBMCs. The chain's CDR3 is CASSFSSIGTPNTEAFF. Here the CDR3 DNA reads TGTGCCAGTAGTTTCTCGTCTATCGGGACACCGAACACTGAAGCTTTCTTT.